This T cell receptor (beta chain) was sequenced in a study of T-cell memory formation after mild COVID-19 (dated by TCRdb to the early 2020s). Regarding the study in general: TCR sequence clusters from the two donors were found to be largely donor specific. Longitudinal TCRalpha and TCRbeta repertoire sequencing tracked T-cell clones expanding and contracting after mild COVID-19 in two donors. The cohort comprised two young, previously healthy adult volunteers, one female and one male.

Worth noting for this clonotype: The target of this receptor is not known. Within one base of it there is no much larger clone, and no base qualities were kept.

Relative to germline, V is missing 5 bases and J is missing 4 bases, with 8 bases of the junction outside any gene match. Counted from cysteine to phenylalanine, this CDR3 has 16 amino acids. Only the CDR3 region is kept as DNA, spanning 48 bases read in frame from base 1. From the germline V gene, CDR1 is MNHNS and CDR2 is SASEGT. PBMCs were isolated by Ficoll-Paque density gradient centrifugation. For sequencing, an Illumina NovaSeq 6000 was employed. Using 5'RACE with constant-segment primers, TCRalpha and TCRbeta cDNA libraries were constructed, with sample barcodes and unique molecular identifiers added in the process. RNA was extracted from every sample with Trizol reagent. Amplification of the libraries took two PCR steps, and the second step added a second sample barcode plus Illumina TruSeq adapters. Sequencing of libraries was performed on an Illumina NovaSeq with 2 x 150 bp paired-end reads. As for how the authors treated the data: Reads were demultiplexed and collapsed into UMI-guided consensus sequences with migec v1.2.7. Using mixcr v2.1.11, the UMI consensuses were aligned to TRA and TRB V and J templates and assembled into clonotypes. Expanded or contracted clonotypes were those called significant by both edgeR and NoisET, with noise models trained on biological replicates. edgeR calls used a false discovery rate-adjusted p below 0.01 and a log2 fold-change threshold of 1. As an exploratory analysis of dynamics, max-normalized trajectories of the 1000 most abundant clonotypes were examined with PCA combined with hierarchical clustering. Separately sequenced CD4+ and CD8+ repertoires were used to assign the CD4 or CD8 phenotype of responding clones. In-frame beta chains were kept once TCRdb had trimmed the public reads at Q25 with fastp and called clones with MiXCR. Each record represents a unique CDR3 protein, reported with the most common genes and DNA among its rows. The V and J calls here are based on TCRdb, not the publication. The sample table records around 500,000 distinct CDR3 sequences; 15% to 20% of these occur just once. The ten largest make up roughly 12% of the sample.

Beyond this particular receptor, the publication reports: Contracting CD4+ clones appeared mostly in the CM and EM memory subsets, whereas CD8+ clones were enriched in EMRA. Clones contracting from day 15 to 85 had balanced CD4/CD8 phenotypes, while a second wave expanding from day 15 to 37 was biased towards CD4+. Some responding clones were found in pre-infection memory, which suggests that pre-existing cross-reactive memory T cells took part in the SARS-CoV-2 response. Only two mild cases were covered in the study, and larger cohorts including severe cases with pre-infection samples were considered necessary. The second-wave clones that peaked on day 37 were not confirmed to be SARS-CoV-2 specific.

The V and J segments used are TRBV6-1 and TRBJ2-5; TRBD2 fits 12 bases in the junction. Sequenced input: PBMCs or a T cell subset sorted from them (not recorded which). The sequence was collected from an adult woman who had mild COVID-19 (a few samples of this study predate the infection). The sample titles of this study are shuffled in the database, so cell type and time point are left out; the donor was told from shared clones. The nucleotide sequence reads TGTGCCAGCAGTCCCTACCGACTAGCGGGAGTAGAGACCCAGTACTTC. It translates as CASSPYRLAGVETQYF.